The 18 T cell receptor beta chains below come from one sample, sequenced in a study of cytomegalovirus exposure and HLA in healthy donors. A multiplex PCR was run with 60 Vbeta primers and 13 Jbeta primers. Data came from immunoSEQ multiplex PCR; TCRdb stores just in-frame clones and leaves some out. The sample yields 90,000 to 100,000 clones, about 66% seen once. The material sequenced was PBMCs. The receptors were sampled from a boy aged 10-17 years in good health and CMV-seropositive.

V gene TRBV27 combines with J gene TRBJ2-3, with D perhaps TRBD1 (6 bases). In germline, CDR1 is MNHEY, CDR2 SMNVEV (reference sequence). V was clipped by 6 bases and J by 4 bases, with 11 bases between them. CDR3 size: 13 residues. The CDR3 loop is CASRRPGADTQYF. CDR3 sequence (DNA): TGTGCCAGCAGGCGTCCAGGGGCAGATACGCAGTATTTT.

This clone was seen only a few times. V usage is TRBV5-1 and J usage is TRBJ1-2; weak D call: TRBD1 (6 bases). V shed 4 bases and J shed 4 bases, with 11 bases lying between them. CDR1 and CDR2 (germline): SGHRS, YFSETQ. The CDR3 is 13 residues long. CDR3 protein: CASSQDRAYGYTF. CDR3 DNA: TGCGCCAGCAGCCAGGACAGAGCCTATGGCTACACCTTC.

V usage is TRBV2 and J usage is TRBJ2-1; maybe TRBD1 (7 bases). V lost 2 bases and J lost 4, with 12 bases in between. This CDR3 has 15 amino acids. Germline loops: CDR1 SNHLY, CDR2 FYNNEI. CDR3 coding DNA: TGTGCCAGCAGTGAAATCAGGGGGGCATACAATGAGCAGTTCTTC. Protein: CASSEIRGAYNEQFF.

CDR3 in DNA: TGTGCCAGCAGCGAACTTCCGAACACCGGGGAGCTGTTTTTT. Its translation is CASSELPNTGELFF. The V call is TRBV7-9, the J call TRBJ2-2; D is unresolved. The CDR3 is made up of 14 amino acids. The V and J ends lost 5 bases and 0 bases respectively, with 7 bases between them. Looked up from germline, CDR1 is SEHNR and CDR2 is FQNEAQ (reference sequence).

The chain couples TRBV9 to TRBJ2-7, with 9 bases that match TRBD2. The CDR3 runs to 15 residues. Germline lookup yields CDR1 SGDLS and CDR2 YYNGEE. Trimming took 2 bases from V and 5 from J; bases not matched to a gene: 8. The CDR3 DNA sequence: TGTGCCAGCAGCGTGCGCGGGAGGGCCCCGGACGAGCAGTACTTC. It is translated as CASSVRGRAPDEQYF. Supplemented by reference TRBV9 and TRBJ2-7, the full variable domain reads DSGVTQTPKHLITATGQRVTLRCSPRSGDLSVYWYQQSLDQGLQFLIQYYNGEERAKGNILERFSAQQFPDLHSELNLSSLELGDSALYFCASSVRGRAPDEQYFGPGTRLTVT.

The J gene is TRBJ2-2, the V gene TRBV5-1; 10 bases line up with TRBD2. Germline values: CDR1 SGHRS, CDR2 YFSETQ. With V trimmed by 5 bases and J by 6 bases, 19 bases remained unmatched. CDR3 length equals 19 residues. In nucleotides, the CDR3 is TGCGCCAGCAGTAAGCCAGCGGGAGGGCCCGGGATCGTCGCCGGGGAGCTGTTTTTT. This translates into CASSKPAGGPGIVAGELFF.

CDR3 sequence (DNA): TGTGCCAGCAGGTTAACTAGCGGGGGCAATGAGCAGTTCTTC. Its protein is CASRLTSGGNEQFF. The rearrangement joins TRBV13 to TRBJ2-1; 11 nucleotides agree with TRBD2. The CDR3 sequence is 14 residues long. After removal of 6 bases from V and 6 bases from J, the junction contained 4 bases not matched to a gene. The germline V gene encodes CDR1 PRHDT and CDR2 FYEKMQ (reference sequence).

Notes on this clone: It is likely a read error, because the conserved phenylalanine at the end of the CDR3 is missing. This rearrangement joins TRBV7-9 to TRBJ1-1, with TRBD1 matching over 8 bases. CDR1 is SEHNR and CDR2 is FQNEAQ in the germline V gene (reference sequence). The V gene end was trimmed by 3 bases and the J gene end by 8 bases; junction bases not matched to a gene: 8. This CDR3 contains 14 residues. Written as DNA, the CDR3 is TGTGCCAGCAGCTTTCCCCCAGGACAGGGAGAAGCTTTCCTT. Protein: CASSFPPGQGEAFL.

V and J are TRBV5-1 and TRBJ1-2; maybe TRBD1 (6 bases). Germline values: CDR1 SGHRS, CDR2 YFSETQ. Trimming took off 4 bases at V and 3 bases at J, with 10 bases between the two ends. This CDR3 comprises 13 residues. The CDR3 bases are TGCGCCAGCAGCCCGGACAGCTACTATGGCTACACCTTC. This sequence encodes CASSPDSYYGYTF.

This rearrangement joins TRBV11-2 to TRBJ2-2; D is uncertain. The CDR3 loop spans 17 amino acids. Germline V gene lookup returns CDR1 SGHAT and CDR2 FQNNGV. The V end was cut by 5 bases, the J end by 1 base, with 17 bases between. Here the CDR3 reads CASSRPGLRGNTGELFF. Here the CDR3 DNA reads TGTGCCAGCAGCCGACCCGGCCTGAGAGGGAACACCGGGGAGCTGTTTTTT.

This clone was counted between two and nine times. V is TRBV6-1 and J is TRBJ2-2, with D unclear. V was clipped by 7 bases and J by 2 bases, with 11 bases between them. Germline loops: CDR1 MNHNS, CDR2 SASEGT. The CDR3 runs to 14 residues. CDR3 DNA sequence: TGTGCCAGCAACTTACAGCTAAACACCGGGGAGCTGTTTTTT. As protein: CASNLQLNTGELFF.

Concerning this clone itself: Other DNA sequences in the same sample also yield this CDR3. This sequence joins TRBV30 and TRBJ1-5; TRBD1 matches 9 bases. The CDR3 is 15 amino acids. CDR1 GTSNPN and CDR2 SVGIG come from the germline V gene (reference sequence). V was pared by 1 base and J by 4 bases, with 5 bases of the junction left unmatched. Here the CDR3 DNA reads TGTGCCTGGAGTGCTGGACAGGGGTGGAATCAGCCCCAGCATTTT. It is translated as CAWSAGQGWNQPQHF.

A few counts support this clone. The chain recombines TRBV6-6 with TRBJ1-2, with 7 bases identical to TRBD1. Germline V CDR1 and CDR2: MNHNY, SVGAGI (reference sequence). The length of the CDR3 is 13 residues. V lost 5 bases and J lost 4; bases outside the gene matches: 4. CDR3 nucleotide sequence: TGTGCCAGCAGTCTGGGACAGCTCTATGGCTACACCTTC. This codes for CASSLGQLYGYTF.

As for this clone: Additional DNA sequences in this sample encode the identical CDR3. The chain combines TRBV9 with TRBJ2-1; 9 positions match TRBD1. There are 15 residues in the CDR3. CDR1 and CDR2 (germline): SGDLS, YYNGEE. V trimming: 4 bases; J trimming: 4 bases; junction bases outside the gene matches: 6. In nucleotides, the CDR3 is TGTGCCAGCAGCCCCGGACAGGGGACTTACAATGAGCAGTTCTTC. Its protein is CASSPGQGTYNEQFF.

This chain joins TRBV5-1 and TRBJ2-4, with D uncertain. The CDR3 spans 15 residues. Germline CDR1 and CDR2: SGHRS and YFSETQ. Trimming shortened V by 0 bases and J by 9 bases, and 16 bases separated the two germline ends. This chain's CDR3 is CASSLDYSGVGIQYF. The CDR3 coding sequence is TGCGCCAGCAGCTTGGACTATTCTGGCGTGGGCATTCAGTACTTC.

The chain links TRBV9 to TRBJ2-3; a weak D match, TRBD2 (6 bases). The germline CDR1 and CDR2 sequences are SGDLS and YYNGEE. The CDR3 sequence is 13 residues long. Trimming took 0 bases from V and 4 from J, leaving 6 bases between them. CDR3: CASSVAGADTQYF. The CDR3 nucleotides read TGTGCCAGCAGCGTAGCGGGGGCAGATACGCAGTATTTT.

This chain connects TRBV5-6 to TRBJ2-2; 7 positions match TRBD1. This CDR3 spans 15 amino acids. Germline loops: CDR1 SGHDT, CDR2 YYEEEE. V gave up 4 bases and J gave up 2 bases; unmatched junction bases: 5. The CDR3 sequence: CASSHRQGNTGELFF. The CDR3 DNA follows: TGTGCCAGCAGCCACAGACAGGGTAACACCGGGGAGCTGTTTTTT. Combining the CDR3 with reference TRBV5-6 and TRBJ2-2 gives the whole variable domain DAGVTQSPTHLIKTRGQQVTLRCSPKSGHDTVSWYQQALGQGPQFIFQYYEEEERQRGNFPDRFSGHQFPNYSSELNVNALLLGDSALYLCASSHRQGNTGELFFGEGSRLTVL.

The rearrangement links TRBV5-6 to TRBJ2-3; 8 bases line up with TRBD1. The V and J ends lost 3 bases and 4 bases, in that order; junction bases with no gene match: 4. This CDR3 has 14 residues. CDR1 is SGHDT, CDR2 YYEEEE, per germline. The CDR3 reads CASSSGQAADTQYF. For the CDR3, the DNA is TGTGCCAGCAGCTCGGGACAGGCGGCAGATACGCAGTATTTT.